Detailed here is one T cell receptor (beta chain). Its antigen is not identified. CDR3 length: 19 amino acids. Germline V gives CDR1 MGHRA, CDR2 YSYEKL. V lost 7 bases, J lost 0 bases, and 25 bases lay in between. A sample-barcoded 5' primer and a J-beta primer mix were used in a second PCR of roughly 7 to 11 cycles. Through a template-switch adaptor with 12 random nucleotides, each cDNA molecule received a tag. TCRdb redid the calling of the 5' RACE reads with MiXCR, one entry per CDR3 protein. The profile covers some 370,000 distinct CDR3 sequences, with about 55% appearing a single time and 45% to 55% taken by the ten largest. This specimen comes from a study of blood T cells in healthy people across ages. Every sample had a minimum of 6 million PBMCs isolated. Findings of the study overall: Getting older went along with TCR beta diversity per million T cells dropping roughly linearly. Whereas aged donors had fewer naive CD4+ cells, long-lived donors had more of them and higher diversity.

The V call is TRBV4-1, the J call TRBJ2-1; D is undetermined. The sequence was collected from a man aged 55 to 70 in good health. Source material: blood. The CDR3 nucleotides are TGCGCCAGCACCCCAAGAACCCGCGGAACACCAAGCTCCTACAATGAGCAGTTCTTC. Translation: CASTPRTRGTPSSYNEQFF.